The rows below give T cell receptor beta chains drawn from one sample of a study of CD8+ T cells in alopecia areata. Using immunoSEQ multiplex PCR, the repertoire was profiled, and TCRdb retains in-frame clones only, with some absent. Among around 200,000 clones listed, around 58% were seen once. The sequencing here drew on CD8+ T cells sorted from blood, taken at week 24, from a patient treated with tofacitinib. The receptors originated from a human donor with alopecia areata. Each CDR3 is given with its conserved first and last residue. Fields, in order: D gene, clone size, V gene, J gene, CDR3 protein, CDR3 DNA. D genes are given only for firm matches. Clone size appears in some rows only: once, few, many, or a class for an expanded clone.

.	.	TRBV19	TRBJ2-2	CASSMGSAGELFF	TGTGCCAGTAGTATGGGCAGCGCCGGGGAGCTGTTTTTT
.	.	TRBV14	TRBJ2-2	CASSQERYTGELFF	TGTGCCAGCAGCCAAGAAAGATACACCGGGGAGCTGTTTTTT
TRBD1	.	TRBV2	TRBJ1-2	CASSDPTGGHGYTF	TGTGCCAGCAGTGACCCGACAGGGGGCCATGGCTACACCTTC
.	.	TRBV18	TRBJ1-5	CASSPGPSNQPQHF	TGTGCCAGCTCACCAGGCCCTAGCAATCAGCCCCAGCATTTT
.	.	TRBV2	TRBJ2-1	CASTFGVGPYNEQFF	TGTGCCAGCACTTTCGGAGTGGGGCCCTACAATGAGCAGTTCTTC
TRBD2	once	TRBV9	TRBJ2-7	CASSPNLAGDRNEQYF	TGTGCCAGCAGCCCCAATCTAGCGGGGGATAGGAACGAGCAGTACTTC
TRBD1	.	TRBV7-9	TRBJ1-1	CANSQGQRNTEAFF	TGTGCCAACAGCCAGGGACAGAGGAACACTGAAGCTTTCTTT
TRBD1	few	TRBV7-9	TRBJ2-7	CASSLGTGEEQYF	TGTGCCAGCAGCTTGGGGACAGGGGAAGAGCAGTACTTC
.	.	TRBV6-1	TRBJ2-2	CASSEWDTTGELFF	TGTGCCAGCAGTGAATGGGACACTACCGGGGAGCTGTTTTTT
.	.	TRBV19	TRBJ1-2	CASSIAGSGYGYTF	TGTGCCAGTAGTATAGCTGGGTCCGGGTATGGCTACACCTTC
.	.	TRBV29-1	TRBJ2-5	CSGEQETQYF	TGCAGCGGCGAACAAGAGACCCAGTACTTC
.	few	TRBV23-1	TRBJ2-1	CASLFGQGTYNEQFF	TGCGCCAGCTTATTCGGGCAGGGAACCTACAATGAGCAGTTCTTC
TRBD1	.	TRBV6-5	TRBJ2-5	CASSYVGAGGRETQYF	TGTGCCAGCAGTTACGTCGGGGCAGGGGGTCGAGAGACCCAGTACTTC
TRBD1	once	TRBV7-9	TRBJ1-2	CASSFTTGFDGYTF	TGTGCCAGCAGCTTCACGACAGGGTTTGACGGCTACACCTTC
TRBD1	.	TRBV7-9	TRBJ2-7	CASSLVGQGVGEQYF	TGTGCCAGCAGCTTAGTGGGACAGGGGGTCGGGGAGCAGTACTTC
.	.	TRBV13	TRBJ2-2	CASSHTGELFF	TGTGCCAGCAGCCACACCGGGGAGCTGTTTTTT
.	.	TRBV15	TRBJ1-2	CATSRDQTREDYGYTF	TGTGCCACCAGCAGAGATCAAACGAGGGAAGACTATGGCTACACCTTC
TRBD1	.	TRBV7-2	TRBJ2-4	CATEGAKTFKYF	TGTGCAACCGAGGGGGCAAAAACATTCAAGTACTTC
TRBD1	.	TRBV15	TRBJ2-2	CATNLRQGLNTGELFF	TGTGCCACCAACCTGAGACAGGGGCTAAACACCGGGGAGCTGTTTTTT
.	few	TRBV10-3	TRBJ2-1	CATTGYNEQFF	TGTGCCACCACAGGGTACAATGAGCAGTTCTTC
.	.	TRBV27	TRBJ1-4	CASSLRDRGPEKLFF	TGTGCCAGCAGTTTAAGAGATCGGGGCCCAGAAAAACTGTTTTTT
TRBD1	few	TRBV29-1	TRBJ1-5	CSVEGQGDQPQHF	TGCAGCGTTGAAGGGCAGGGGGATCAGCCCCAGCATTTT
.	.	TRBV6-5	TRBJ2-3	CASSYSPPDTQYF	TGTGCCAGCAGTTACTCCCCCCCTGATACGCAGTATTTT
.	.	TRBV10-3	TRBJ2-1	CAISEAGRNEQFF	TGTGCCATCAGTGAGGCCGGGCGCAATGAGCAGTTCTTC
TRBD1	.	TRBV9	TRBJ2-7	CASSASGTASYEQYF	TGTGCCAGCAGCGCTTCCGGGACAGCATCCTACGAGCAGTACTTC
TRBD2	.	TRBV9	TRBJ2-7	CASSPRTSGGTYEQYF	TGTGCCAGCAGCCCACGGACTAGCGGGGGGACCTACGAGCAGTACTTC
.	.	TRBV6-1	TRBJ2-1	CASSAWGTYNEQFF	TGTGCCAGCAGTGCGTGGGGGACCTACAATGAGCAGTTCTTC
TRBD1	.	TRBV10-3	TRBJ1-1	CAISEPGQGETEAFF	TGTGCCATCAGTGAGCCTGGACAGGGGGAAACTGAAGCTTTCTTT
TRBD1	few	TRBV7-2	TRBJ2-2	CASRWLDRDTGELFF	TGTGCCAGCCGTTGGTTGGACAGGGACACCGGGGAGCTGTTTTTT
TRBD1	.	TRBV9	TRBJ1-1	CASSVQQGSTEAFF	TGTGCCAGCAGCGTACAACAGGGGAGCACTGAAGCTTTCTTT
.	.	TRBV4-1	TRBJ1-2	CASSLRRSSYGYTF	TGCGCCAGCAGCCTCCGAAGGAGTTCCTATGGCTACACCTTC
.	.	TRBV7-9	TRBJ2-3	CASSPRWGEDTQYF	TGTGCCAGCAGCCCCCGGTGGGGGGAAGATACGCAGTATTTT
.	few	TRBV30	TRBJ1-1	CAWSVVDTEAFF	TGTGCCTGGAGTGTAGTCGACACTGAAGCTTTCTTT
.	few	TRBV5-1	TRBJ2-2	CASSLNLDTGELFF	TGCGCCAGCAGCTTGAATCTTGACACCGGGGAGCTGTTTTTT
.	.	TRBV13	TRBJ2-3	CASSLGQTDTQYF	TGTGCCAGCAGCTTAGGTCAGACAGATACGCAGTATTTT
.	.	TRBV9	TRBJ2-1	CASSGPGLEQFF	TGTGCCAGCAGCGGGCCCGGACTGGAGCAGTTCTTC
.	.	TRBV4-2	TRBJ2-2	CASSQVLPGELFF	TGTGCCAGCAGCCAAGTTCTCCCCGGGGAGCTGTTTTTT
.	.	TRBV30	TRBJ1-5	CACKTIDSEGYQPQHF	TGTGCCTGCAAAACCATTGACTCGGAAGGATATCAGCCCCAGCATTTT
TRBD2	.	TRBV7-3	TRBJ2-7	CASSLFGGASYEQYF	TGTGCCAGCAGCTTATTCGGGGGGGCCTCCTACGAGCAGTACTTC
TRBD1	.	TRBV27	TRBJ1-4	CASSPSTGGPPTNEKLFF	TGTGCCAGCAGTCCCTCAACAGGGGGACCTCCAACTAATGAAAAACTGTTTTTT
.	.	TRBV29-1	TRBJ1-1	CSVDGQGWTEAFF	TGCAGCGTTGACGGGCAGGGATGGACTGAAGCTTTCTTT
.	once	TRBV9	TRBJ1-5	CASSVGVENQPQHF	TGTGCCAGCAGCGTAGGCGTAGAGAATCAGCCCCAGCATTTT
.	.	TRBV5-1	TRBJ1-2	CASSRQGSSANYGYTF	TGCGCCAGCAGCAGGCAGGGGAGTTCCGCTAACTATGGCTACACCTTC
.	.	TRBV10-2	TRBJ1-5	CASSERGTGNQPQHF	TGCGCCAGCAGTGAGCGGGGGACCGGCAATCAGCCCCAGCATTTT
.	few	TRBV5-1	TRBJ1-2	CASSSGGRGYTF	TGCGCCAGCAGCTCCGGGGGTCGGGGCTACACCTTC
TRBD2	.	TRBV29-1	TRBJ2-5	CSARTSGFETQYF	TGCAGCGCCCGGACTAGCGGTTTTGAGACCCAGTACTTC